This TCR beta chain emerged from a study of OX40 agonist ivuxolimab in advanced cancers. Study details: Cohort: 80% to 90% men, mean age around 55, aged roughly 23 to 90.

Produced via immunoSEQ multiplex PCR; TCRdb's table is partial and in-frame only. The repertoire includes about 64,000 clones, about 85% of them detected once, and less than 3.5% sits in the top ten. No patient had autoimmune disease or received systemic immunosuppression. V was clipped by 2 bases and J by 2 bases; unmatched bases: 1. Germline V gene sequence: CDR1 SNHLY, CDR2 FYNNEI. The CDR3 totals 15 residues. This specimen consisted of CD4+ or CD8+ T cells sorted from blood, obtained in a trial of the OX40 agonist ivuxolimab. This chain joins TRBV2 and TRBJ2-1; 9 bases are shared with TRBD1. This receptor was obtained from an adult with an advanced solid tumor such as melanoma, head and neck, liver or kidney cancer. Here the CDR3 reads CASSETGGPYNEQFF. CDR3 coding DNA: TGTGCCAGCAGTGAAACAGGGGGCCCCTACAATGAGCAGTTCTTC.